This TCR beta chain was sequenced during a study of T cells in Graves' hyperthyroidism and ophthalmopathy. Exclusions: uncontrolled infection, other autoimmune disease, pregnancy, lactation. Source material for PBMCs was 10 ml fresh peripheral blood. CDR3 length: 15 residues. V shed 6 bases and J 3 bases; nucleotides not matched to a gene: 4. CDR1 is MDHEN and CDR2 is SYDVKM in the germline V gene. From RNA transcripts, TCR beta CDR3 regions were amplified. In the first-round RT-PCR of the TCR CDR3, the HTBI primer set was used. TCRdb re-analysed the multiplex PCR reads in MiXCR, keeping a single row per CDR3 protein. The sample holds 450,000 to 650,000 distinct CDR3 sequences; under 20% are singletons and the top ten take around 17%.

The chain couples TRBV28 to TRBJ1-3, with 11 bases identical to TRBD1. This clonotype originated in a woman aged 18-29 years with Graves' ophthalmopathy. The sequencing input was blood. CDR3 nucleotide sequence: TGTGCCAGCAGGCCCGGGACAGGGGGTGGAAACACCATATATTTT. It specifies CASRPGTGGGNTIYF.